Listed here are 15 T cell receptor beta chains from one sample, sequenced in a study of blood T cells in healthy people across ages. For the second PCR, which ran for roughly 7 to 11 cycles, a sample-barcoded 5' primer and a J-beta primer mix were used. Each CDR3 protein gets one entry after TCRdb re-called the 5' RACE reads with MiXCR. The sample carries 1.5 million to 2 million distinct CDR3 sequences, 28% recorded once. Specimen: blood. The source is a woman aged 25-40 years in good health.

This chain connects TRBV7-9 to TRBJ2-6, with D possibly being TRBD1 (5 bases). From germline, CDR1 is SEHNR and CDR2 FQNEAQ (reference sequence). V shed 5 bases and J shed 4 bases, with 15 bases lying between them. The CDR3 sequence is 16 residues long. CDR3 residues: CASSLRQNPGANVLTF. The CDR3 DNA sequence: TGTGCCAGCAGCCTCAGACAGAATCCGGGGGCCAACGTCCTGACTTTC.

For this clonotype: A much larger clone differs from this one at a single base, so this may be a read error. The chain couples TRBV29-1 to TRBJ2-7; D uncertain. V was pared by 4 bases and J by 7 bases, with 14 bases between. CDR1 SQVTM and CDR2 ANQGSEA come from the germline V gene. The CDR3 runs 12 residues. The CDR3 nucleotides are TGCAGCGTTGGGGCATCTCTTACGGAGCAGTACTTC. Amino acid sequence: CSVGASLTEQYF.

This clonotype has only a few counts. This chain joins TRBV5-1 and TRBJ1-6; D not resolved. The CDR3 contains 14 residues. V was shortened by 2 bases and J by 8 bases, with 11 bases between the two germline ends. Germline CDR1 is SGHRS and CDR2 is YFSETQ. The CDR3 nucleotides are TGCGCCAGCAGCTTCGGTGCGGGAGATTCACCCCTCCACTTT. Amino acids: CASSFGAGDSPLHF.

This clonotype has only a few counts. CDR3 loop: CASSQGLGAVAKNIQYF. Written as DNA, the CDR3 is TGCGCCAGCAGCCAGGGCCTGGGGGCCGTAGCCAAAAACATTCAGTACTTC. The V and J genes are TRBV5-1 and TRBJ2-4; D possibly corresponds to TRBD1 (6 bases). The V and J ends lost 4 bases and 0 bases respectively, with 17 bases between them. The CDR3 length is 17 residues. CDR1 is SGHRS, CDR2 YFSETQ, per germline.

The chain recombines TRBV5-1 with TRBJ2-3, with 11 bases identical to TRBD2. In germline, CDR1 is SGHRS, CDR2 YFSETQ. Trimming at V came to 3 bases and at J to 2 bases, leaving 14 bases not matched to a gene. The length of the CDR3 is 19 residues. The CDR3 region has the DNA TGCGCCAGCAGCTGGGCGGGCTCAACTAGCGGGGGAATCACAGATACGCAGTATTTT. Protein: CASSWAGSTSGGITDTQYF. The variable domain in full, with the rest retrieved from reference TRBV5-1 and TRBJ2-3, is KAGVTQTPRYLIKTRGQQVTLSCSPISGHRSVSWYQQTPGQGLQFLFEYFSETQRNKGNFPGRFSGRQFSNSRSEMNVSTLELGDSALYLCASSWAGSTSGGITDTQYFGPGTRLTVL.

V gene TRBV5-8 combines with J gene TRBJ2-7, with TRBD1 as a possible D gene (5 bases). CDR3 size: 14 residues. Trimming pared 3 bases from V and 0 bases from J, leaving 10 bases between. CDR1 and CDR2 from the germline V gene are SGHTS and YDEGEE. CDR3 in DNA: TGTGCCAGCAGCTACGGACATAACTCCTACGAGCAGTACTTC. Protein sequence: CASSYGHNSYEQYF.

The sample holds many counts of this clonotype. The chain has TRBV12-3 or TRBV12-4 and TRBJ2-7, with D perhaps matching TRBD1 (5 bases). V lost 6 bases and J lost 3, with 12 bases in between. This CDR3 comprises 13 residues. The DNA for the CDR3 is TGTGCCAGCAGATCTACAGGTTTCTACGAGCAGTACTTC. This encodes CASRSTGFYEQYF.

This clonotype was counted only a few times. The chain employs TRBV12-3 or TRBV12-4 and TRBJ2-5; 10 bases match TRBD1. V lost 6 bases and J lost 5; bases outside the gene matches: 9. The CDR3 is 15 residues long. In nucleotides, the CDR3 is TGTGCCAGCAGCCCGGGACAGGGGCCGGTGGAGACCCAGTACTTC. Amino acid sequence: CASSPGQGPVETQYF.

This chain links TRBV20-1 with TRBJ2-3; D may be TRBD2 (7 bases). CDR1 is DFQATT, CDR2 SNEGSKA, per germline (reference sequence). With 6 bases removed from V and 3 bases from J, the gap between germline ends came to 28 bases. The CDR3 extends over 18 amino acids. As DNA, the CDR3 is TGCAGTGCCCGCCGGTGGGGGGCTCAATGGGAGGGGACAGATACGCAGTATTTT. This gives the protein CSARRWGAQWEGTDTQYF.

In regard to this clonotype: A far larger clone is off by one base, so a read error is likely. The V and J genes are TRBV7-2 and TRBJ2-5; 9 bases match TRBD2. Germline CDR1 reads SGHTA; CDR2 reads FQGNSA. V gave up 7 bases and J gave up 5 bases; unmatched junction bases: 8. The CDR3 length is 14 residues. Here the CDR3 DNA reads TGTGCCAGCAACTTTAGCGGGAGAGGGGAGACCCAGTACTTC. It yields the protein CASNFSGRGETQYF.

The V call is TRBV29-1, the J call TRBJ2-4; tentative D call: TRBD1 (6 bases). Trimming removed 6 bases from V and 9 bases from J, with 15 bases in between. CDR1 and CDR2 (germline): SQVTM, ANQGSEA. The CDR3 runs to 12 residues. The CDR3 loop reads CSVAGQSGIQYF. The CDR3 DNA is TGCAGCGTGGCCGGACAGTCAGGCATTCAGTACTTC.

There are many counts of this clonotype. In DNA, the CDR3 is TGCGCCAGCAGCTTGGCCGAAGGGACAGGGGTCTACGAGCAGTACTTC. Translation gives CASSLAEGTGVYEQYF. The chain has TRBV5-1 and TRBJ2-7, with 10 bases matching TRBD1. The junction had 6 bases not matched to a gene; V was cut back by 0 bases and J by 3 bases. Looked up from germline, CDR1 is SGHRS and CDR2 is YFSETQ. The length of the CDR3 is 16 residues.

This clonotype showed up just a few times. The CDR3 coding sequence is TGCAGCCACGTCGTGGGAGCTGAAGCTTTCTTT. It is translated as CSHVVGAEAFF. The rearrangement uses TRBV29-1 and TRBJ1-1; D remains ambiguous. The CDR3 spans 11 residues. Trimming cost V 8 bases and J 6 bases, with 13 bases left between them. Germline values: CDR1 SQVTM, CDR2 ANQGSEA.

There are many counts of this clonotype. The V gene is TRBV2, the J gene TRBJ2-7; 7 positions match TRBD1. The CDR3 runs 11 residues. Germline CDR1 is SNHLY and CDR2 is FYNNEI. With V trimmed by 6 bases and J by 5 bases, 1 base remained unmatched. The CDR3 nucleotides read TGTGCCAGCAGGGGACAGCACGAGCAGTACTTC. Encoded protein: CASRGQHEQYF.

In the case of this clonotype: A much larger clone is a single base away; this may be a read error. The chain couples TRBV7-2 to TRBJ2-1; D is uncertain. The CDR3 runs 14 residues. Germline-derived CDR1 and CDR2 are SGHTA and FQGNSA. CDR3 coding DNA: TGTGCCTGCAGCACAATGCCGTCGTACAATGAGCAGTTCTTC. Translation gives CACSTMPSYNEQFF.